The 5 T cell receptor beta chains presented below share a single source sample, sequenced in a study of cytomegalovirus exposure and HLA in healthy donors. A multiplex PCR was run with 60 Vbeta primers and 13 Jbeta primers. Measured with immunoSEQ multiplex PCR; TCRdb has only the in-frame clones, and not every one. This table has some 180,000 clones, roughly 10% appearing once. Sample: PBMCs. All receptors come from a woman in her 30s in good health and CMV-seropositive.

This chain joins TRBV9 and TRBJ2-3, with 12 nucleotides matching TRBD2. The CDR3 contains 15 residues. Germline trimming cut 3 bases from V and 4 bases from J; bases unmatched to any gene: 3. From germline, CDR1 is SGDLS and CDR2 YYNGEE. The CDR3 DNA follows: TGTGCCAGCAGCGGGGGGACTAGCGGGTCAGATACGCAGTATTTT. This translates into CASSGGTSGSDTQYF.

The V gene is TRBV5-6, the J gene TRBJ1-6, with 9 bases lining up with TRBD1. V was clipped by 4 bases and J by 9 bases; unmatched bases: 8. This CDR3 has 15 amino acids. The germline V gene encodes CDR1 SGHDT and CDR2 YYEEEE. In nucleotides, the CDR3 is TGTGCCAGCAGCCTAGGACAGGGGTTAAGTTCACCCCTCCACTTT. This encodes CASSLGQGLSSPLHF.

The sample holds a few counts of this clone. The rearrangement joins TRBV5-4 to TRBJ2-3; tentatively, D is TRBD2 (6 bases). V was pared by 0 bases and J by 6 bases, with 14 bases between. The CDR3 is made up of 15 amino acids. Germline V lookup: CDR1 SGHNT, CDR2 YYREEE (reference sequence). As DNA, the CDR3 is TGTGCCAGCAGCTTGGAGACCGGGAGTGGGGATACGCAGTATTTT. Amino acid sequence: CASSLETGSGDTQYF.

There are a few counts of this clone. The V call is TRBV4-1, the J call TRBJ1-2, with TRBD1 matching 7 bases. Germline V lookup: CDR1 MGHRA, CDR2 YSYEKL. V lost 4 bases and J lost 5; bases outside the gene matches: 10. The CDR3 loop spans 15 amino acids. The CDR3 protein is CASSLTGTAYYGYTF. CDR3 DNA: TGCGCCAGCAGCCTCACCGGGACAGCGTATTATGGCTACACCTTC.

A word on this clone: The same CDR3 is also encoded by other DNA sequences in this sample. V gene TRBV9 combines with J gene TRBJ1-1; no reliable D call. CDR3 size: 13 residues. Germline CDR1 SGDLS, CDR2 YYNGEE. The V and J ends lost 1 base and 1 base respectively, with 5 bases between them. CDR3 DNA: TGTGCCAGCAGCGTACGGGGGAACACTGAAGCTTTCTTT. It yields the protein CASSVRGNTEAFF.